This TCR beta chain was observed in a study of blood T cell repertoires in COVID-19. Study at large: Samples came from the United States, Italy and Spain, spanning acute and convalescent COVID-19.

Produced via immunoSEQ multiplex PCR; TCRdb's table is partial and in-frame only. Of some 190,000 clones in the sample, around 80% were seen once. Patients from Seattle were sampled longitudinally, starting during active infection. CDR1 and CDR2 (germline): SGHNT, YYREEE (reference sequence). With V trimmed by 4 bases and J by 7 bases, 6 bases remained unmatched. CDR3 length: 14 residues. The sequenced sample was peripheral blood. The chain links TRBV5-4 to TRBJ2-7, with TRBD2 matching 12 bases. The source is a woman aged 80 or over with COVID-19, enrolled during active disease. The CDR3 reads CASSPSGGAQEQYF. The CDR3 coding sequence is TGTGCCAGCAGCCCTAGCGGGGGGGCACAGGAGCAGTACTTC.